This T cell receptor (beta chain) stems from a study of shared clonotypes between healthy human individuals. The CDR3 consists of 19 residues. The junction had 16 bases not matched to a gene; V was cut back by 6 bases and J by 0 bases. From germline, CDR1 is SSHAT and CDR2 FNYEAQ (reference sequence). Using immunoSEQ multiplex PCR, the repertoire was profiled, and TCRdb retains in-frame clones only, with some absent. The sample consists of about 590,000 clones, around 95% of them appearing once. The naive CD8 population came from CD45RO-negative cells selected for CCR7, without terminally differentiated effector memory CD45RA+ cells. General study results and limits: A reduction in generation probabilities was seen for non-shared clonotypes relative to those shared by all four donors.

Turning to this clone: What it recognizes is unknown.

This clonotype originated in a woman aged 30 to 39 in good health. The sample taken for sequencing was naive CD8+ T cells sorted from blood. This chain connects TRBV7-7 to TRBJ2-3; TRBD1 matches 9 bases. This chain's CDR3 is CASRNKRETGGRSTDTQYF. The CDR3 DNA reads as TGTGCCAGCAGAAACAAAAGGGAAACAGGGGGCCGGAGCACAGATACGCAGTATTTT.